This TCR beta chain was obtained from a study of blood T cell repertoires in COVID-19. About the research overall: COVID-19 samples, acute and convalescent, were from the United States, Italy and Spain. In each case, the material was cDNA or gDNA derived from T cells, B-cell-depleted T cells, or PBMCs.

This clone was detected only once. Study processing details: Reference gene primer amplification gave estimated nucleated cell counts. Only in-frame clones appear in the TCRdb table, and some are missing; sequencing was by immunoSEQ multiplex PCR. Clone size and V and J calls were adopted from that table, with D and trimming inferred from the DNA. The data hold over 90,000 clones, with roughly 80% observed a single time. CDR1 MRHNA and CDR2 SNTAGT come from the germline V gene. The V segment lost 6 bases and the J segment 5 bases; nucleotides outside the gene matches: 9. CDR3 length: 15 residues. The sample was peripheral blood. This sequence joins TRBV6-4 and TRBJ1-1; 10 bases fit TRBD1. The origin of this receptor is a man at least 80 years old with active or convalescent COVID-19. DNA for the CDR3: TGTGCCAGCAGAGGGGGACAGGGGAGCGGAACTGAAGCTTTCTTT. Translated, it gives CASRGGQGSGTEAFF.